The next 4 T cell receptor beta chains were all read from a single sample in a study of shared clonotypes between healthy human individuals (dated by TCRdb to between 2020 and 2021). The library came from the immunoSEQ multiplex PCR assay. Imported from immuneACCESS, the table was reduced by TCRdb to in-frame sequences with V and J called. These copies leave out some clones; in studies compared against another copy, an unresolved V gene accounts for under half, and the cause of the remainder is not known. For this sample the table gives approximately 1,500,000 clones, of which 98% were detected only once. The top ten clones comprise roughly 0.45% of the sample. Sequencing was done on a sample of naive CD4+ T cells sorted from blood. The cell subset or site label of this sample denotes: CD45RA+ positively selected. These receptors all come from a man aged 25 to 40 in good health.

This sequence joins TRBV29-1 and TRBJ2-7; D not resolved. Trimming left V 6 bases short and J 2 bases short, with 17 bases between. CDR1 SQVTM and CDR2 ANQGSEA come from the germline V gene. The CDR3 runs to 14 residues. As DNA, the CDR3 is TGCAGCGTCCCAGGTGCCTCAAACCCCTACGAGCAGTACTTC. Its protein is CSVPGASNPYEQYF.

The CDR3 loop is CASSPLSRKNTGELFF. The CDR3 nucleotides read TGTGCCAGCTCACCACTGTCCAGGAAGAACACCGGGGAGCTGTTTTTT. The chain is built from TRBV18 and TRBJ2-2; D is undetermined. Germline values: CDR1 KGHSH, CDR2 LQKENI. The V and J ends lost 1 base and 1 base respectively, with 10 bases between them. This CDR3 spans 16 amino acids.

The chain employs TRBV28 and TRBJ1-4; 7 positions agree with TRBD1. After removal of 7 bases from V and 6 bases from J, the junction contained 14 bases not matched to a gene. Germline lookup yields CDR1 MDHEN and CDR2 SYDVKM. The length of the CDR3 is 16 residues. The CDR3 here is CASTVQGRAYDEKLFF. The DNA of the CDR3 is TGTGCCAGCACGGTACAGGGGCGCGCTTATGATGAAAAACTGTTTTTT.

This rearrangement joins TRBV5-1 to TRBJ2-5; 12 nucleotides agree with TRBD2. The V gene's germline CDR1 is SGHRS and CDR2 YFSETQ. Losses at the gene ends were 5 bases for V and 2 bases for J; bases not matched to a gene: 10. The CDR3 consists of 17 residues. This chain's CDR3 is CASRIPLAGGIQETQYF. CDR3 nucleotide sequence: TGCGCCAGCAGGATTCCTCTAGCGGGAGGGATTCAAGAGACCCAGTACTTC.